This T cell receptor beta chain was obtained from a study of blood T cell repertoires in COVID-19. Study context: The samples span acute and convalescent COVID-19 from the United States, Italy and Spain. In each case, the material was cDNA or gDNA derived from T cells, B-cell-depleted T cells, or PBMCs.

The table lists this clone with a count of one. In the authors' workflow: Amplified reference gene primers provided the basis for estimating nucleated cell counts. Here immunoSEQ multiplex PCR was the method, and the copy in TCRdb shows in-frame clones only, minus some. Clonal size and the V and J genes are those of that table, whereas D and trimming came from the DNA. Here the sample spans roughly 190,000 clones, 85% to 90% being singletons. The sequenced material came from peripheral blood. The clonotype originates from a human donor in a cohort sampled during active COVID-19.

In nucleotides, the CDR3 is TGTGCCAGCACGCCGGAGGGATTCGGAAACACCATATATTTT. It specifies CASTPEGFGNTIYF. The genes are TRBV2 and TRBJ1-3; D not resolved. Trimming pared 7 bases from V and 4 bases from J, leaving 14 bases between. Germline values: CDR1 SNHLY, CDR2 FYNNEI. The CDR3 totals 14 residues.